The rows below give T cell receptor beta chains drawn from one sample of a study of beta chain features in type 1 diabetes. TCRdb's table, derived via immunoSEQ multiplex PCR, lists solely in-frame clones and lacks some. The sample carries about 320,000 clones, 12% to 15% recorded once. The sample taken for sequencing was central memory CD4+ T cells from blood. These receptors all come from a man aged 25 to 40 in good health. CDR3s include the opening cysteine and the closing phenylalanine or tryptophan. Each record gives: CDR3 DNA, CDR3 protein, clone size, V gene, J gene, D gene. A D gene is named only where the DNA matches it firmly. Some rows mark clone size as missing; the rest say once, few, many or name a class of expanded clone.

cdr3_nt: TGTGCCAGCAGCTTAGTATGGACATCAAATGAAGCTTTCTTT
cdr3_aa: CASSLVWTSNEAFF
clone_size: NA
v_call: TRBV7-9
j_call: TRBJ1-1
d_call: NA

cdr3_nt: TGTGCCAGTAGGGGACGGCGGTACCAAGAGACCCAGTACTTC
cdr3_aa: CASRGRRYQETQYF
clone_size: NA
v_call: TRBV19
j_call: TRBJ2-5
d_call: NA

cdr3_nt: TGTGCCAGCAGCCTACGACAGGCTACCATGGGCACAGATACGCAGTATTTT
cdr3_aa: CASSLRQATMGTDTQYF
clone_size: few
v_call: TRBV4-2
j_call: TRBJ2-3
d_call: NA

cdr3_nt: TGTGCCAGCAGCTCCGCCCTACAGGGAAATGGCTACACCTTC
cdr3_aa: CASSSALQGNGYTF
clone_size: once
v_call: TRBV7-2
j_call: TRBJ1-2
d_call: NA

cdr3_nt: TGTGCCAGCAGTATCCAGGGGGCTGCTGGGGCCAACGTCCTGACTTTC
cdr3_aa: CASSIQGAAGANVLTF
clone_size: NA
v_call: TRBV27
j_call: TRBJ2-6
d_call: TRBD1

cdr3_nt: TGTGCCAGCGATCAGGCGGGAATGGAATACGAGCAGTACTTC
cdr3_aa: CASDQAGMEYEQYF
clone_size: few
v_call: TRBV2
j_call: TRBJ2-7
d_call: NA

cdr3_nt: TGTGCCAGCCGAACAGGGGCCTCGAACGAGCAGTACTTC
cdr3_aa: CASRTGASNEQYF
clone_size: NA
v_call: TRBV2
j_call: TRBJ2-7
d_call: TRBD1

cdr3_nt: TGTGCCAGTTCTTGGGCAGATACGCAGTATTTT
cdr3_aa: CASSWADTQYF
clone_size: few
v_call: TRBV2
j_call: TRBJ2-3
d_call: NA

cdr3_nt: TGTGCCAGCAGCTTGGCCGGGGGATGGGAAGCTTTCTTT
cdr3_aa: CASSLAGGWEAFF
clone_size: NA
v_call: TRBV5-4
j_call: TRBJ1-1
d_call: NA

cdr3_nt: TGTGCCAGCGGTACCGGGGCCTACGAGCAGTACTTC
cdr3_aa: CASGTGAYEQYF
clone_size: few
v_call: TRBV2
j_call: TRBJ2-7
d_call: NA

cdr3_nt: TGTGCCAGCAGCTTAGATGGGACCGAAGGGGATACGCAGTATTTT
cdr3_aa: CASSLDGTEGDTQYF
clone_size: few
v_call: TRBV7-9
j_call: TRBJ2-3
d_call: NA

cdr3_nt: TGTGCCAGCAGCCGAGCGGGAGGTAGATTGGGTGAGCAGTTCTTC
cdr3_aa: CASSRAGGRLGEQFF
clone_size: few
v_call: TRBV7-2
j_call: TRBJ2-1
d_call: TRBD2

cdr3_nt: TGCGCCAGCAGCAGGGAACCTAATCAGCCCCAGCATTTT
cdr3_aa: CASSREPNQPQHF
clone_size: many
v_call: TRBV10-2
j_call: TRBJ1-5
d_call: NA

cdr3_nt: TGTGCCAGCAGCTTAGTTCTTTACGAGCAGTACTTC
cdr3_aa: CASSLVLYEQYF
clone_size: few
v_call: TRBV7-9
j_call: TRBJ2-7
d_call: NA

cdr3_nt: TGTGCCTGCAGCGATCGACAGGGACAGACTGAAGCTTTCTTT
cdr3_aa: CACSDRQGQTEAFF
clone_size: NA
v_call: TRBV27
j_call: TRBJ1-1
d_call: TRBD1

cdr3_nt: TGTGCCAGCTGGGGACAGAACACAGATACGCAGTATTTT
cdr3_aa: CASWGQNTDTQYF
clone_size: NA
v_call: TRBV27
j_call: TRBJ2-3
d_call: TRBD1

cdr3_nt: TGTGCCAGCAGCTTAGGTCCGGACACTGAAGCTTTCTTT
cdr3_aa: CASSLGPDTEAFF
clone_size: few
v_call: TRBV7-8
j_call: TRBJ1-1
d_call: NA

cdr3_nt: TGTGCCAGCAGCCCACAGGGGGCTACTGAAGCTTTCTTT
cdr3_aa: CASSPQGATEAFF
clone_size: few
v_call: TRBV11-2
j_call: TRBJ1-1
d_call: TRBD1

cdr3_nt: TGTGCCAGTAACGGTATAGGGAATGAGCAGTTCTTC
cdr3_aa: CASNGIGNEQFF
clone_size: many
v_call: TRBV19
j_call: TRBJ2-1
d_call: NA

cdr3_nt: TGTGCCAGCAGTGACACGACTAGAACGGAGACCCAGTACTTC
cdr3_aa: CASSDTTRTETQYF
clone_size: few
v_call: TRBV25-1
j_call: TRBJ2-5
d_call: NA

cdr3_nt: TGTGCCATCAGGGGATCACAGGGGAATCAGCCCCAGCATTTT
cdr3_aa: CAIRGSQGNQPQHF
clone_size: few
v_call: TRBV10-3
j_call: TRBJ1-5
d_call: TRBD1

cdr3_nt: TGTGCCAGCAGCGTAGAGGCCCAACTAGCGGGTCAAGAGACCCAGTACTTC
cdr3_aa: CASSVEAQLAGQETQYF
clone_size: NA
v_call: TRBV9
j_call: TRBJ2-5
d_call: TRBD2

cdr3_nt: TGTGCCAGCAGCTTACCCAATCCCAATGAGCAGTTCTTC
cdr3_aa: CASSLPNPNEQFF
clone_size: few
v_call: TRBV7-6
j_call: TRBJ2-1
d_call: NA

cdr3_nt: TGTGCCAGCAGCTTAGATTACACCTACGAGCAGTACTTC
cdr3_aa: CASSLDYTYEQYF
clone_size: NA
v_call: TRBV7-2
j_call: TRBJ2-7
d_call: NA

cdr3_nt: TGTGCCTGGGGGGCGCCGGGTAATTCACCCCTCCACTTT
cdr3_aa: CAWGAPGNSPLHF
clone_size: few
v_call: TRBV30
j_call: TRBJ1-6
d_call: NA

cdr3_nt: TGTGCCAGCAGCTTGGCGGACGGCTTACGGGAGCAGTTCTTC
cdr3_aa: CASSLADGLREQFF
clone_size: many
v_call: TRBV5-6
j_call: TRBJ2-1
d_call: NA

cdr3_nt: TGTGCCAGCAGCTTAAAACAGGGACTGGGGACAGATACGCAGTATTTT
cdr3_aa: CASSLKQGLGTDTQYF
clone_size: NA
v_call: TRBV5-4
j_call: TRBJ2-3
d_call: NA

cdr3_nt: TGTGCCAGCAGTGAGTCGAGGGTTTTGGGCACTGAAGCTTTCTTT
cdr3_aa: CASSESRVLGTEAFF
clone_size: NA
v_call: TRBV6-1
j_call: TRBJ1-1
d_call: NA

cdr3_nt: TGTGCCAGCAGGGACGTGGAAGCTTTCTTT
cdr3_aa: CASRDVEAFF
clone_size: NA
v_call: TRBV6-5
j_call: TRBJ1-1
d_call: NA

cdr3_nt: TGTGCCAGCAGCTCGGGACTAGCGCAAGAGACCCAGTACTTC
cdr3_aa: CASSSGLAQETQYF
clone_size: NA
v_call: TRBV7-2
j_call: TRBJ2-5
d_call: TRBD2

cdr3_nt: TGTGCCAGCAGCAGAGCTAGGGGGATTAGCACAGATACGCAGTATTTT
cdr3_aa: CASSRARGISTDTQYF
clone_size: NA
v_call: TRBV7-9
j_call: TRBJ2-3
d_call: NA

cdr3_nt: TGTGCCTGGAGTGTATTTGGCAGGGGGGCGGCTGAAGCTTTCTTT
cdr3_aa: CAWSVFGRGAAEAFF
clone_size: few
v_call: TRBV30
j_call: TRBJ1-1
d_call: TRBD1

cdr3_nt: TGTGCCAGCAGCTTAGGAGGCAGTGGGGGTGAAAAACTGTTTTTT
cdr3_aa: CASSLGGSGGEKLFF
clone_size: few
v_call: TRBV7-2
j_call: TRBJ1-4
d_call: NA

cdr3_nt: TGCGCCAGCAGCCTTCACTCGGGACAGACGGACAATGAGCAGTTCTTC
cdr3_aa: CASSLHSGQTDNEQFF
clone_size: few
v_call: TRBV4-3
j_call: TRBJ2-1
d_call: TRBD1

cdr3_nt: TGTGCCAGCAGCCCCCACTATAGGCGCAATGAGCAGTTCTTC
cdr3_aa: CASSPHYRRNEQFF
clone_size: few
v_call: TRBV9
j_call: TRBJ2-1
d_call: NA